The T cell receptor (beta chain) described here comes from a study of blood T cell repertoires in COVID-19. As for the study in general: The United States, Italy and Spain were the sources of the acute and convalescent COVID-19 samples.

V shed 4 bases and J shed 0 bases, with 12 bases lying between them. The germline V gene has CDR1 SQVTM and CDR2 ANQGSEA. The CDR3 consists of 15 residues. Sequenced by immunoSEQ multiplex PCR; TCRdb stores in-frame clones only, minus some. The sample includes some 150,000 clones, around 86% of them seen just once. The V and J genes are TRBV29-1 and TRBJ2-2; D might be TRBD1 (6 bases). This sequence was found in a man in his forties or fifties who had recovered from COVID-19. Sample: PBMCs or T cells enriched from blood (not recorded which). The CDR3 loop reads CSVVRDNTNTGELFF. CDR3 DNA: TGCAGCGTTGTACGGGACAACACGAACACCGGGGAGCTGTTTTTT.